This T cell receptor beta chain was obtained from a study of tumor and adjacent non-tumor tissue in lung cancer. Study-wide background: On average, productive TCRbeta reads reached around 4 million per sample. Findings of the study overall: Normal lung showed higher cumulative top 100 clone frequency than tumor.

No cell sorting was done before RNA was extracted from the tissue. Regarding this clonotype: Its antigen is undetermined.

Three rounds of nested PCR, following a modified ARM-PCR protocol, produced the TCRbeta library. TCRdb analysed the multiplex PCR reads with MiXCR anew, one entry per CDR3 protein. This sample has some 90,000 distinct CDR3 sequences, with about three fifths found just once. Sample: lung tumor tissue. The source is a man between 65 and 80 years old with non-small cell lung cancer.

CDR3 DNA: TGCGCCAGCAGCTTGGAGGGGATAGGAATGGGGACTCAGTACTTC. This gives the protein CASSLEGIGMGTQYF. The rearrangement joins TRBV5-1 to TRBJ2-5, with a tentative D call TRBD2 (6 bases). The germline gives CDR1 SGHRS, CDR2 YFSETQ. Trimming stripped 0 bases from V and 11 bases from J, with 20 bases between. The CDR3 sequence is 15 residues long.